This T cell receptor beta chain was recovered during a study of T cell responses to AZD1222 COVID-19 vaccine. On the study more broadly: Whether given at about 4 or about 12 weeks, second doses were pooled.

Of note for this clone: Its specificity is unknown.

Overall study findings and caveats: Within unmutated variant regions lay the reported targets of nearly half of spike-specific TCRs. Only six or seven AZD1222 recipients tested seropositive at baseline. After the peak T cell response, and only then, were repertoires sampled.

Generated by immunoSEQ multiplex PCR, the TCRdb table keeps only in-frame clones and is missing some. The sample shows roughly 97,000 clones, about 88% of them seen only once. Here the sequenced sample was peripheral blood, taken on day 0 of AZD1222 vaccination. This clonotype was obtained from an adult in good health.

CDR3 in DNA: TGTGCCAGCAGCCCGGACCACTCCTACAATGAGCAGTTCTTC. It is translated as CASSPDHSYNEQFF. The chain carries TRBV7-9 and TRBJ2-1; D unclear. The CDR3 has 14 amino acids. From germline, CDR1 is SEHNR and CDR2 FQNEAQ (reference sequence). Trimming took 5 bases from V and 0 from J, leaving 8 bases between them.